A single sample is the source of the 22 T cell receptor beta chains below, sequenced in a study of Ad26.COV2.S vaccination and SARS-CoV-2 variants. Here immunoSEQ multiplex PCR was the method, and the copy in TCRdb shows in-frame clones only, minus some. The sample lists 400,000 to 500,000 clones, roughly 89% occurring once. Treatment of the sample: about 20 received Ad26.COV2.S at low or high dose, single or two shots; about five received placebo; per-sample allocation not given. The study sampled participants on day 63 after the first vaccine or placebo injection. The input for sequencing was peripheral blood, taken in a trial of Ad26.COV2.S vaccine versus placebo. The receptors originated from a person between 18 and 60 years old who received the Ad26.COV2.S COVID-19 vaccine or a placebo.

V gene TRBV6-5 combines with J gene TRBJ2-2; D unresolved. The CDR3 contains 12 residues. V shed 5 bases and J shed 7 bases, with 8 bases lying between them. The V gene's germline CDR1 is MNHEY and CDR2 SVGAGI. CDR3 nucleotide sequence: TGTGCCAGCAGTCCCTCATACGGGGAGCTGTTTTTT. As protein: CASSPSYGELFF.

The chain carries TRBV6-5 and TRBJ1-2, with D hard to call. The germline CDR1 and CDR2 sequences are MNHEY and SVGAGI. CDR3 size: 10 residues. Trimming stripped 6 bases from V and 8 bases from J, with 7 bases between. CDR3 protein: CASRILGYTF. The CDR3 DNA follows: TGTGCCAGCAGGATTCTCGGCTACACCTTC.

V and J are TRBV29-1 and TRBJ2-3; D is perhaps TRBD1 (5 bases). Trimming left V 1 base short and J 8 bases short, with 16 bases between. Looked up from germline, CDR1 is SQVTM and CDR2 is ANQGSEA. This CDR3 is 14 amino acids long. The CDR3 reads CSVEVLRIQGTQYF. CDR3 bases: TGCAGCGTTGAAGTTCTGAGGATTCAGGGTACGCAGTATTTT.

The chain employs TRBV7-2 and TRBJ2-5; 11 bases are a match to TRBD1. The CDR3 loop spans 17 amino acids. V was pared by 4 bases and J by 2 bases, with 9 bases of the junction left unmatched. Germline-derived CDR1 and CDR2 are SGHTA and FQGNSA. CDR3 sequence (DNA): TGTGCCAGCAGCTCGAGGACAGGGGGCGGATTTCAAGAGACCCAGTACTTC. Encoded protein: CASSSRTGGGFQETQYF.

CDR3 nucleotides: TGTGCCAGCACCGGGTGGGGACAGGGTTCCAATGAGCAGTTCTTC. Protein sequence: CASTGWGQGSNEQFF. V and J are TRBV7-8 and TRBJ2-1, with TRBD1 identical over 9 bases. The CDR3 totals 15 residues. The germline gives CDR1 SGHVS, CDR2 FQNEAQ. With 7 bases clipped from V and 6 bases from J, the junction kept 10 bases outside the gene matches.

This chain joins TRBV18 and TRBJ1-2; maybe TRBD1 (5 bases). Deletions cut 2 bases from V and 4 bases from J, with 17 bases between. The CDR3 loop spans 16 amino acids. CDR1 is KGHSH and CDR2 is LQKENI in the germline V gene. This CDR3 reads CASSPYSGERGYGYTF. In DNA form, the CDR3 reads TGTGCCAGCTCACCATATTCTGGGGAGAGGGGCTATGGCTACACCTTC.

This rearrangement joins TRBV18 to TRBJ1-1; D is undetermined. V shed 2 bases and J shed 3 bases, with 4 bases lying between them. The germline V gene has CDR1 KGHSH and CDR2 LQKENI. The CDR3 consists of 12 residues. The CDR3 nucleotides are TGTGCCAGCTCACCAGGGGACACTGAAGCTTTCTTT. Translated, it gives CASSPGDTEAFF.

The CDR3 nucleotides are TGTGCCAGCAGTTTATTGTCAGGGCCCTACAATGAGCAGTTCTTC. Residues: CASSLLSGPYNEQFF. The rearrangement uses TRBV28 and TRBJ2-1; D possibly corresponds to TRBD1 (5 bases). The CDR3 contains 15 residues. Trimming removed 1 base at V and 2 bases at J, with 9 bases between. CDR1 is MDHEN and CDR2 is SYDVKM in the germline V gene.

The chain employs TRBV27 and TRBJ1-4; D is perhaps TRBD1 (6 bases). Trimming removed 3 bases from V and 7 bases from J, with 12 bases in between. Germline values: CDR1 MNHEY, CDR2 SMNVEV (reference sequence). The CDR3 spans 14 residues. CDR3 sequence: CASSFQGRVEKLFF. For the CDR3, the DNA is TGTGCCAGCAGTTTCCAGGGGCGGGTTGAAAAACTGTTTTTT. Based on the CDR3 plus reference TRBV27 and TRBJ1-4, the full variable domain is EAQVTQNPRYLITVTGKKLTVTCSQNMNHEYMSWYRQDPGLGLRQIYYSMNVEVTDKGDVPEGYKVSRKEKRNFPLILESPSPNQTSLYFCASSFQGRVEKLFFGSGTQLSVL.

The chain carries TRBV7-8 and TRBJ2-5, with D perhaps TRBD1 or TRBD2 (5 bases each). Germline CDR1 and CDR2: SGHVS and FQNEAQ. The length of the CDR3 is 16 residues. Trimming left V 1 base short and J 3 bases short, with 15 bases between. The CDR3 region has the DNA TGTGCCAGCAGCTTAGTCGGGACGGTCCCCGAAGAGACCCAGTACTTC. Amino acids: CASSLVGTVPEETQYF.

The CDR3 is CASSRDIVAYEQYF. CDR3 DNA: TGTGCCAGCAGTCGGGACATAGTAGCCTACGAGCAGTACTTC. V is TRBV6-2 or TRBV6-3 and J is TRBJ2-7; TRBD1 is a possible D gene (6 bases). Trimming pared 5 bases from V and 2 bases from J, leaving 13 bases between. The germline CDR1 and CDR2 sequences are MNHEY and SVGEGT. The CDR3 extends over 14 amino acids.

The rearrangement links TRBV2 to TRBJ1-6; D uncertain. CDR1 is SNHLY and CDR2 is FYNNEI in the germline V gene. V was shortened by 6 bases and J by 10 bases, with 19 bases between the two germline ends. The CDR3 has 15 residues. The CDR3 coding sequence is TGTGCCAGCAGCCGGTCGGTCGGGGAGTCCTCACCCCTCCACTTT. Its translation: CASSRSVGESSPLHF.

This clone has only a few counts. The chain carries TRBV7-9 and TRBJ2-7, with TRBD1 matching over 10 bases. In germline, CDR1 is SEHNR, CDR2 FQNEAQ (reference sequence). Unmatched junction bases numbered 3, after V lost 0 bases and J lost 4 bases. This CDR3 is 15 amino acids long. Here the CDR3 reads CASSLAGQGTYEQYF. DNA of the CDR3: TGTGCCAGCAGCTTAGCGGGACAGGGGACATACGAGCAGTACTTC.

This clone was seen a handful of times. The chain's CDR3 is CASSTGRGAYNSPLHF. CDR3 coding DNA: TGCGCCAGCAGCACTGGGAGGGGTGCCTATAATTCACCCCTCCACTTT. This rearrangement joins TRBV5-1 to TRBJ1-6, with a weak D call TRBD1 (5 bases). The CDR3 length is 16 residues. V lost 4 bases and J lost 2, with 13 bases in between. Germline assignment: CDR1 SGHRS and CDR2 YFSETQ.

V usage is TRBV4-1 and J usage is TRBJ1-5; D gene ambiguous. CDR1 is MGHRA and CDR2 is YSYEKL in the germline V gene. The CDR3 consists of 14 residues. Trimming removed 6 bases from V and 4 bases from J, with 13 bases in between. CDR3 residues: CASRPVEGNQPQHF. CDR3 in DNA: TGCGCCAGCAGACCCGTGGAAGGGAATCAGCCCCAGCATTTT.

The chain joins TRBV19 to TRBJ2-3, with D possibly TRBD2 on 5 matching bases. With 5 bases removed from V and 6 bases from J, the gap between germline ends came to 18 bases. Per the germline V gene, CDR1 is LNHDA and CDR2 is SQIVND (reference sequence). This CDR3 contains 15 residues. This CDR3 is CASSPHPAGGDTQYF. The CDR3 DNA sequence: TGTGCCAGTAGTCCGCACCCCGCGGGTGGGGATACGCAGTATTTT.

V usage is TRBV7-8 and J usage is TRBJ1-5, with TRBD1 as a possible D gene (6 bases). Deletions cut 5 bases from V and 5 bases from J, with 16 bases between. Germline V gives CDR1 SGHVS, CDR2 FQNEAQ. This CDR3 contains 15 residues. Here the CDR3 DNA reads TGTGCCAGCAGCCAAGGGTGGACAGTTGATCAGCCCCAGCATTTT. It translates to CASSQGWTVDQPQHF. The whole variable domain, remainder taken from reference TRBV7-8 and TRBJ1-5, is GAGVSQSPRYKVAKRGQDVALRCDPISGHVSLFWYQQALGQGPEFLTYFQNEAQLDKSGLPSDRFFAERPEGSVSTLKIQRTQQEDSAVYLCASSQGWTVDQPQHFGDGTRLSIL.

J is TRBJ1-2 and V is TRBV11-2, with 8 bases fitting TRBD1. The CDR3 loop spans 15 amino acids. Germline values: CDR1 SGHAT, CDR2 FQNNGV. The junction had 9 bases not matched to a gene; V was cut back by 4 bases and J by 5 bases. CDR3 sequence (DNA): TGTGCCAGCAGCTACTCCGGGACAGGCTATTATGGCTACACCTTC. It is translated as CASSYSGTGYYGYTF. The full variable domain, completed using reference TRBV11-2 and TRBJ1-2, is EAGVAQSPRYKIIEKRQSVAFWCNPISGHATLYWYQQILGQGPKLLIQFQNNGVVDDSQLPKDRFSAERLKGVDSTLKIQPAKLEDSAVYLCASSYSGTGYYGYTFGSGTRLTVV.

This clone has only one observation. A junction boundary mismatches the germline segment, possibly from a read error. The rearrangement links TRBV5-4 to TRBJ2-1; TRBD2 might be the D (5 bases). There are 12 residues in the CDR3. Germline lookup yields CDR1 SGHNT and CDR2 YYREEE (reference sequence). CDR3 region: CASSHDYDEQFF. The CDR3 DNA reads as TGTGCCAGCAGCCACGACTACGATGAGCAGTTCTTC.

The chain's CDR3 is CASSEREQVYEQYF. CDR3 sequence (DNA): TGCGCCAGCAGTGAGAGAGAACAAGTGTACGAGCAGTACTTC. The V call is TRBV10-1, the J call TRBJ2-7; D remains unclear. The germline V and J ends were trimmed by 2 bases and 4 bases, with 12 bases remaining between them. Germline assignment: CDR1 WNHNN and CDR2 SYGVQD (reference sequence). This CDR3 has 14 residues.

This clone came up a few times. This rearrangement joins TRBV4-3 to TRBJ1-4; possibly TRBD1 for D (5 bases). The CDR3 sequence is 15 residues long. The V gene lost 0 bases and the J gene lost 3 bases, with 8 bases spanning the gap. The germline V gene encodes CDR1 LGHNA and CDR2 YSLEER. Written as DNA, the CDR3 is TGCGCCAGCAGCCAAGATTTGACAGCTAATGAAAAACTGTTTTTT. Protein sequence: CASSQDLTANEKLFF.

V usage is TRBV7-3 and J usage is TRBJ2-7; TRBD2 agrees at 7 bases. Germline-derived CDR1 and CDR2 are SGHTA and FQGTGA. This CDR3 has 13 residues. Trimming removed 5 bases from V and 3 bases from J; junction bases left unmatched: 4. CDR3 DNA sequence: TGTGCCAGCAGCCAAATAGCGGGCTACGAGCAGTACTTC. Amino acid sequence: CASSQIAGYEQYF.